This TCR beta chain appears in the sequencing data of a study of cytomegalovirus exposure and HLA in healthy donors. Primers for the PCR totalled 60 Vbeta and 13 Jbeta. Sequencing was performed with immunoSEQ multiplex PCR; in TCRdb, only in-frame clones are kept and a portion is missing. This table has approximately 150,000 clones, over 70% appearing once. Trimming cost V 5 bases and J 4 bases; bases outside gene matches: 12. CDR1 is SGHTA, CDR2 FQGNSA, per germline. The CDR3 covers 19 residues. Findings of the study overall: Segments of the TCR beta V type were, in most cases, productive about 87% or about 30% of the time in an earlier analysis.

Points on this clone: Its cognate antigen is unknown.

The sequencing input was PBMCs. This clonotype was obtained from a woman aged 40 to 50 in good health and CMV-seronegative. The chain employs TRBV7-2 and TRBJ2-2; 14 nucleotides match TRBD2. The CDR3 DNA reads as TGTGCCAGCAGCCGAGGACTAGCGGGGGGCACATCGACCACCGGGGAGCTGTTTTTT. The encoded protein is CASSRGLAGGTSTTGELFF. Complete variable domain (other parts from reference TRBV7-2 and TRBJ2-2): GAGVSQSPSNKVTEKGKDVELRCDPISGHTALYWYRQSLGQGLEFLIYFQGNSAPDKSGLPSDRFSAERTGGSVSTLTIQRTQQEDSAVYLCASSRGLAGGTSTTGELFFGEGSRLTVL.